Below are 24 T cell receptor beta chains sequenced from a single sample in a study of post-analysis software for immune sequencing data. Included in the TCR beta cDNA libraries were unique molecular identifiers. TCRdb reprocessed the PCR reads via MiXCR and lists one record per CDR3 protein. Among almost 700,000 distinct CDR3 sequences listed, approximately 60% were seen once. Study-level results: Included in a set of roughly five TRBV segments more frequent in patients than controls were TRBV5-6, TRBV5-1 and TRBV20-1.

Which antigens these TCRs recognize remains unknown. What was sequenced was blood. These receptors were obtained from a girl aged 2 to 10 with multiple sclerosis.

The gene calls are TRBV4-2 and TRBJ2-5, with 12 bases that match TRBD2. This CDR3 spans 21 amino acids. The trim removed 4 bases at V and 5 bases at J, leaving 23 bases unmatched. Per germline, CDR1 LGHNA and CDR2 YNFKEQ. CDR3 protein: CASSRGSSGGAQPILGETQYF. The DNA for the CDR3 is TGTGCCAGCAGCCGCGGATCTAGCGGGGGGGCCCAACCTATCCTTGGGGAGACCCAGTACTTC.

In its sample, this clonotype was seen once. The CDR3 coding sequence is TGTGCCAGCAGTTTTGGTCTAGCGGGACGGACCGGGGAGCTGTTTTTT. Its protein is CASSFGLAGRTGELFF. The chain uses TRBV12-3 or TRBV12-4 and TRBJ2-2, with 9 bases lining up with TRBD2. V lost 3 bases to trimming and J lost 5 bases; unmatched junction nucleotides: 7. The CDR3 is made up of 16 amino acids.

This chain uses TRBV7-8 with TRBJ2-7, with D possibly TRBD1 on 7 matching bases. The CDR3 is 16 amino acids. CDR1 SGHVS and CDR2 FQNEAQ come from the germline V gene. V lost 5 bases and J lost 3, with 20 bases in between. The CDR3 coding sequence is TGTGCCAGCAGCCTACGAAACGCAGGGGGGAGCTACGAGCAGTACTTC. Amino acid sequence: CASSLRNAGGSYEQYF.

In this sample, this clonotype turned up a few times. For the CDR3, the DNA is TGCAGTGCTAGCACAGTGAATGAAAAACTGTTTTTT. Protein sequence: CSASTVNEKLFF. This chain joins TRBV20-1 and TRBJ1-4; D remains ambiguous. This CDR3 comprises 12 residues. Germline-derived CDR1 and CDR2 are DFQATT and SNEGSKA (reference sequence). V gave up 3 bases and J gave up 5 bases, with 7 bases separating them.

This clonotype was seen a few times. The chain couples TRBV29-1 to TRBJ1-2; no reliable D call. Trimming stripped 1 base from V and 6 bases from J, with 9 bases between. The CDR3 extends over 12 amino acids. Germline CDR1 and CDR2: SQVTM and ANQGSEA. The CDR3 bases are TGCAGCGTTGAAGGGGGATACGATGGCTACACCTTC. It codes for CSVEGGYDGYTF. Based on the CDR3 plus reference TRBV29-1 and TRBJ1-2, the full variable domain is SAVISQKPSRDICQRGTSLTIQCQVDSQVTMMFWYRQQPGQSLTLIATANQGSEATYESGFVIDKFPISRPNLTFSTLTVSNMSPEDSSIYLCSVEGGYDGYTFGSGTRLTVV.

The chain is built from TRBV4-3 and TRBJ2-3, with 10 bases that match TRBD2. The CDR3 is 18 amino acids. Unmatched junction bases numbered 8, after V lost 0 bases and J lost 2 bases. Germline V gene data show CDR1 as LGHNA and CDR2 as YSLEER. CDR3: CASSQDPLAGAPTDTQYF. The CDR3, as DNA: TGCGCCAGCAGCCAAGATCCTCTAGCGGGGGCCCCCACAGATACGCAGTATTTT.

The J gene is TRBJ2-1, the V gene TRBV7-2; 8 bases map to TRBD1. The CDR3 covers 14 residues. Losses at the gene ends were 4 bases for V and 9 bases for J; bases not matched to a gene: 8. Germline values: CDR1 SGHTA, CDR2 FQGNSA. Here the CDR3 reads CASSSATGEAEQFF. The CDR3, as DNA: TGTGCCAGCAGCTCCGCGACAGGGGAGGCTGAGCAGTTCTTC.

The chain uses TRBV29-1 and TRBJ1-1; 7 nucleotides match TRBD1. The CDR3 runs 12 residues. Germline V gives CDR1 SQVTM, CDR2 ANQGSEA. The junction had 10 bases not matched to a gene; V was cut back by 7 bases and J by 8 bases. The CDR3 coding sequence is TGCAGCGCGGGGTCTCAGGGGGGGGAAGCTTTCTTT. This sequence encodes CSAGSQGGEAFF.

The sample holds a few counts of this clonotype. The chain couples TRBV7-2 to TRBJ2-3, with unresolved D. The CDR3 is made up of 14 amino acids. V lost 1 base and J 2 bases, leaving 7 bases between the germline ends. Germline V gene data show CDR1 as SGHTA and CDR2 as FQGNSA. The CDR3 reads CASSLGQATDTQYF. The CDR3 nucleotides are TGTGCCAGCAGCTTAGGGCAGGCCACAGATACGCAGTATTTT.

This clonotype occurred a few times. The genes are TRBV20-1 and TRBJ2-3, with D unclear. Germline values: CDR1 DFQATT, CDR2 SNEGSKA (reference sequence). Trimming removed 5 bases at V and 1 base at J, with 22 bases between. This CDR3 contains 17 residues. The DNA for the CDR3 is TGCAGTGCTGACCCGCTGGATGGCCATGATGGCACAGATACGCAGTATTTT. This encodes CSADPLDGHDGTDTQYF.

Only a few counts were recorded for this clonotype. The germline gene is not matched at one end of the junction; a read error may be the cause. The chain links TRBV7-7 to TRBJ1-4; D gene unclear. The CDR3 covers 15 residues. Germline lookup yields CDR1 SSHAT and CDR2 FNYEAQ (reference sequence). Here the CDR3 reads CASSSTDGANEKLFF. CDR3 sequence (DNA): TGTGCTAGCAGCTCAACCGACGGCGCTAATGAAAAACTGTTTTTT.

This clonotype was seen just once. This chain uses TRBV7-8 with TRBJ2-4; D possibly corresponds to TRBD1 (6 bases). Germline V lookup: CDR1 SGHVS, CDR2 FQNEAQ. The V gene lost 6 bases and the J gene lost 0 bases, with 15 bases spanning the gap. The CDR3 contains 16 residues. Here the CDR3 DNA reads TGTGCCAGCAGTTTGGGGGCTCCGGGAGCCAAAAACATTCAGTACTTC. Encoded protein: CASSLGAPGAKNIQYF.

The V gene is TRBV2, the J gene TRBJ2-6; D might be TRBD1 (6 bases). Trimming stripped 6 bases from V and 0 bases from J, with 24 bases between. The CDR3 covers 20 residues. Germline V gives CDR1 SNHLY, CDR2 FYNNEI. The CDR3 region has the DNA TGTGCCAGCAGCCGAATGGCCCTGACAGGAACTAGCTCTGGGGCCAACGTCCTGACTTTC. This sequence encodes CASSRMALTGTSSGANVLTF.

In this sample, this clonotype turned up a few times. The V and J genes are TRBV28 and TRBJ2-7; D call uncertain. The CDR3 runs 11 residues. In germline, CDR1 is MDHEN, CDR2 SYDVKM. Deletions cut 4 bases from V and 6 bases from J, with 7 bases between. The CDR3 DNA sequence: TGTGCCAGCAGTTCCACTCGCGAGCAGTACTTC. Protein: CASSSTREQYF.

The V gene is TRBV7-3, the J gene TRBJ2-5; D gene uncertain. This CDR3 contains 15 residues. Deletions cut 0 bases from V and 2 bases from J, with 10 bases between. Per the germline V gene, CDR1 is SGHTA and CDR2 is FQGTGA. CDR3: CASSLTAGLQETQYF. CDR3 DNA sequence: TGTGCCAGCAGCTTAACTGCCGGATTACAAGAGACCCAGTACTTC.

This clonotype was counted between two and nine times. The gene calls are TRBV6-6 and TRBJ2-7; D unresolved. Germline lookup yields CDR1 MNHNY and CDR2 SVGAGI (reference sequence). V dropped 2 bases and J dropped 0 bases, with 5 bases sitting between them. CDR3 length: 13 amino acids. CDR3 nucleotides: TGTGCCAGCAGTTACAGACTCTCCTACGAGCAGTACTTC. This gives the protein CASSYRLSYEQYF.

The CDR3 protein is CASSAQGNSYEQYF. CDR3 DNA sequence: TGTGCCAGCAGCGCTCAGGGGAACTCCTACGAGCAGTACTTC. The chain uses TRBV13 and TRBJ2-7; weak D call: TRBD1 (6 bases). The CDR3 length is 14 residues. The V end lost 5 bases, the J end lost 0 bases, and 11 bases lay between the germline ends. CDR1 is PRHDT and CDR2 is FYEKMQ in the germline V gene (reference sequence). Complete variable domain (other parts from reference TRBV13 and TRBJ2-7): AAGVIQSPRHLIKEKRETATLKCYPIPRHDTVYWYQQGPGQDPQFLISFYEKMQSDKGSIPDRFSAQQFSDYHSELNMSSLELGDSALYFCASSAQGNSYEQYFGPGTRLTVT.

The CDR3 DNA reads TGCAGTGCTCCAAACGGAGCCAAAAACATTCAGTACTTC. This codes for CSAPNGAKNIQYF. V and J are TRBV20-1 and TRBJ2-4; D gene uncertain. Trimming removed 5 bases at V and 0 bases at J, with 8 bases between. CDR1 DFQATT and CDR2 SNEGSKA come from the germline V gene (reference sequence). The CDR3 has 13 residues.

This clonotype came up a few times. The chain couples TRBV7-6 to TRBJ2-1; D unresolved. CDR1 and CDR2 from the germline V gene are SGHVS and FNYEAQ. Between the trimmed V and J ends, which lost 1 base and 8 bases, there was a span of 6 bases. This CDR3 has 12 amino acids. CDR3 residues: CASSLDNYEQFF. CDR3 nucleotide sequence: TGTGCCAGCAGCTTAGATAACTATGAGCAGTTCTTC.

The J gene is TRBJ2-5, the V gene TRBV6-5, with a possible D match to TRBD1 (6 bases). Trimming cost V 0 bases and J 1 base, with 12 bases left between them. Germline V gives CDR1 MNHEY, CDR2 SVGAGI. CDR3 length: 16 residues. CDR3 DNA: TGTGCCAGCAGTTACTCGGGCAGGGGTACCCAAGAGACCCAGTACTTC. The encoded protein is CASSYSGRGTQETQYF.

The rearrangement links TRBV27 to TRBJ1-4; the D gene is possibly TRBD1 (5 bases). Per germline, CDR1 MNHEY and CDR2 SMNVEV (reference sequence). This CDR3 has 16 amino acids. The V end was cut by 2 bases, the J end by 3 bases, with 13 bases between. CDR3: CASSLRPGRPNEKLFF. The CDR3 nucleotides are TGTGCCAGCAGTTTAAGACCGGGACGGCCTAATGAAAAACTGTTTTTT. The entire variable domain, with the rest obtained from reference TRBV27 and TRBJ1-4, is as follows: EAQVTQNPRYLITVTGKKLTVTCSQNMNHEYMSWYRQDPGLGLRQIYYSMNVEVTDKGDVPEGYKVSRKEKRNFPLILESPSPNQTSLYFCASSLRPGRPNEKLFFGSGTQLSVL.

The chain links TRBV27 to TRBJ1-2; 7 nucleotides match TRBD1. The V gene end was trimmed by 4 bases and the J gene end by 7 bases; junction bases not matched to a gene: 12. Germline V CDR1 and CDR2: MNHEY, SMNVEV (reference sequence). The CDR3 has 15 amino acids. The CDR3 is CASSSPGQNPLGYTF. The CDR3 region has the DNA TGTGCCAGCAGTTCTCCGGGACAGAATCCCCTTGGCTACACCTTC.

This clonotype was seen a few times. The DNA of the CDR3 is TGTGCCATCAGTGAGAGGGGTCCCAGCTATGGCTACACCTTC. This codes for CAISERGPSYGYTF. The chain is built from TRBV10-3 and TRBJ1-2; maybe TRBD1 (5 bases). Trimming took off 2 bases at V and 4 bases at J, with 11 bases between the two ends. The CDR3 is made up of 14 amino acids. Germline V gene lookup returns CDR1 ENHRY and CDR2 SYGVKD.

J is TRBJ1-4 and V is TRBV4-2; 9 bases are a match to TRBD1. Germline V gene data show CDR1 as LGHNA and CDR2 as YNFKEQ. The CDR3 is 14 amino acids. Unmatched junction bases numbered 3, after V lost 0 bases and J lost 10 bases. CDR3 residues: CASSQEPTGGKLFF. CDR3 bases: TGTGCCAGCAGCCAAGAGCCGACAGGGGGAAAACTGTTTTTT.